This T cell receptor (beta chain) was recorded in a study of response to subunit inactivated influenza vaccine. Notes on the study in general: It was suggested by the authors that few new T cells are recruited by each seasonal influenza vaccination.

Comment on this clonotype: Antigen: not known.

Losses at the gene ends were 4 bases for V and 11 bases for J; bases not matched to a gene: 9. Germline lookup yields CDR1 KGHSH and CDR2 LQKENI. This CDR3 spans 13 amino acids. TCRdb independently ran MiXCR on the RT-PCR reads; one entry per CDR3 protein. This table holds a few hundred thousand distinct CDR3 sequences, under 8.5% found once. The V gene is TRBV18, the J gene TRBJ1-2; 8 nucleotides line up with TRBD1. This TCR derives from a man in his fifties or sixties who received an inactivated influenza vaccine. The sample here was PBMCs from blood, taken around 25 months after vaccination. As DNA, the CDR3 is TGTGCCAGCTCACTATGGGGACAGGTGGCATACACCTTC. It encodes CASSLWGQVAYTF. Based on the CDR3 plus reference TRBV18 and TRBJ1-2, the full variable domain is NAGVMQNPRHLVRRRGQEARLRCSPMKGHSHVYWYRQLPEEGLKFMVYLQKENIIDESGMPKERFSAEFPKEGPSILRIQQVVRGDSAAYFCASSLWGQVAYTFGSGTRLTVV.